The clone carrying this T cell receptor beta chain was counted at least ten times. This record comes from a study of T cells in Graves' hyperthyroidism and ophthalmopathy. Regions amplified from RNA transcripts were the TCR beta CDR3 regions. Researchers ran a first-round RT-PCR on the TCR CDR3 using the HTBI primer set. One entry per CDR3 protein results from TCRdb running MiXCR on the multiplex PCR reads. Among 700,000 or so distinct CDR3 sequences, approximately 16% were seen once, and the ten largest hold around 7.7%. The V and J ends lost 1 base and 4 bases respectively, with 8 bases between them. From germline, CDR1 is KGHSH and CDR2 LQKENI. The CDR3 spans 13 residues.

This rearrangement joins TRBV18 to TRBJ2-7; D call uncertain. This sequence originates from a man between 18 and 35 years old with Graves' hyperthyroidism. The sample was blood. The CDR3 protein is CASSPQAGYEQYF. In DNA form, the CDR3 reads TGTGCCAGCTCACCACAGGCCGGGTACGAGCAGTACTTC.